Listed below are T cell receptor beta chains from one sample, sequenced in a study of OX40 agonist ivuxolimab in advanced cancers. Data came from immunoSEQ multiplex PCR; TCRdb stores just in-frame clones and leaves some out. The sample lists some 30,000 clones, around nine tenths occurring once. The source material was CD4+ or CD8+ T cells sorted from blood, sampled in a trial of the OX40 agonist ivuxolimab. The receptors come from an adult with an advanced solid tumor such as melanoma, head and neck, liver or kidney cancer. The CDR3 runs from the conserved cysteine through the conserved F or W. A D gene is named only where the DNA matches it firmly. A row's size may be missing; if present it is once, few, many or a size class.

size: -; D: -; J: TRBJ1-1; V: TRBV15; CDR3: CATSRGNRLNTEAFF; DNA: TGTGCCACCAGCAGGGGGAACAGATTGAACACTGAAGCTTTCTTT
size: -; D: TRBD1; J: TRBJ1-2; V: TRBV30; CDR3: CAWSVPGGGGYTF; DNA: TGTGCCTGGAGTGTACCAGGGGGTGGGGGCTACACCTTC
size: -; D: -; J: TRBJ1-3; V: TRBV6-5; CDR3: CASSSHFSGNTIYF; DNA: TGTGCCAGCAGTTCGCATTTCTCTGGAAACACCATATATTTT
size: -; D: -; J: TRBJ1-2; V: TRBV6-6; CDR3: CASSSSGLTEGYTF; DNA: TGTGCCAGCAGTTCTTCCGGGCTCACGGAGGGCTACACCTTC
size: -; D: -; J: TRBJ2-3; V: TRBV12-5; CDR3: CASGLSGRTDTQYF; DNA: TGTGCTAGTGGCCTCAGCGGACGCACAGATACGCAGTATTTT
size: -; D: TRBD1; J: TRBJ1-1; V: TRBV7-9; CDR3: CASITRGQSNTEAFF; DNA: TGTGCCAGCATCACTAGGGGGCAGTCGAACACTGAAGCTTTCTTT
size: -; D: TRBD2; J: TRBJ2-1; V: TRBV28; CDR3: CASSSPAGGQSEQFF; DNA: TGTGCCAGCAGTTCGCCCGCGGGGGGGCAAAGTGAGCAGTTCTTC
size: once; D: TRBD1; J: TRBJ1-2; V: TRBV28; CDR3: CASSPRTGSFLYGYTF; DNA: TGTGCCAGCAGTCCGCGGACAGGTAGCTTTCTCTATGGCTACACCTTC
size: -; D: -; J: TRBJ2-7; V: TRBV14; CDR3: CASSHTSVKYF; DNA: TGTGCCAGCAGCCACACAAGCGTCAAGTACTTC
size: once; D: -; J: TRBJ1-3; V: TRBV11-2; CDR3: CASSLGRLSGNTIYF; DNA: TGTGCCAGCAGCTTAGGCAGGCTATCTGGAAACACCATATATTTT
size: -; D: -; J: TRBJ1-5; V: TRBV21-1; CDR3: CASSKGWAFRTDNQPQHF; DNA: TGTGCCAGCAGCAAAGGATGGGCTTTTCGGACAGACAATCAGCCCCAGCATTTT
size: -; D: -; J: TRBJ2-3; V: TRBV27; CDR3: CASSLLLDTQYF; DNA: TGTGCCAGCAGCCTACTATTAGATACGCAGTATTTT
size: -; D: TRBD1; J: TRBJ2-3; V: TRBV28; CDR3: CASSPDRDLTDTQYF; DNA: TGTGCCAGCAGTCCGGACAGGGACCTCACAGATACGCAGTATTTT
size: -; D: TRBD1; J: TRBJ2-7; V: TRBV5-4; CDR3: CASSIRTGSNSYEQYF; DNA: TGTGCCAGCAGCATCCGGACAGGGTCGAATAGCTACGAGCAGTACTTC
size: -; D: -; J: TRBJ1-5; V: TRBV9; CDR3: CASSATGGALQPQHF; DNA: TGTGCCAGCAGCGCTACCGGGGGAGCTCTTCAGCCCCAGCATTTT
size: -; D: -; J: TRBJ1-4; V: TRBV27; CDR3: CASSPRQTSREKLFF; DNA: TGTGCCAGCAGTCCGAGACAGACCTCGAGGGAAAAACTGTTTTTT
size: -; D: -; J: TRBJ2-3; V: TRBV9; CDR3: CASSPGMGGTDTQYF; DNA: TGTGCCAGCAGCCCAGGGATGGGGGGCACAGATACGCAGTATTTT
size: -; D: TRBD2; J: TRBJ2-7; V: TRBV5-1; CDR3: CASSLVSGGSYEQYF; DNA: TGCGCCAGCAGCTTGGTTAGCGGGGGGAGCTACGAGCAGTACTTC
size: -; D: -; J: TRBJ1-6; V: TRBV27; CDR3: CASRPGQFSSYNSPLHF; DNA: TGTGCCAGCAGACCGGGACAATTTAGCTCCTATAATTCACCCCTCCACTTT
size: -; D: TRBD1; J: TRBJ1-2; V: TRBV9; CDR3: CASSVEIQGAGGYTF; DNA: TGTGCCAGCAGCGTAGAAATACAGGGGGCAGGTGGCTACACCTTC
size: -; D: TRBD1; J: TRBJ2-5; V: TRBV6-1; CDR3: CASRTTGVETQYF; DNA: TGTGCCAGCAGGACTACAGGGGTGGAGACCCAGTACTTC
size: -; D: -; J: TRBJ1-1; V: TRBV19; CDR3: CASSITFGGTYTEAFF; DNA: TGTGCCAGTAGTATAACGTTCGGGGGGACGTACACTGAAGCTTTCTTT
size: -; D: TRBD1; J: TRBJ2-7; V: TRBV6-1; CDR3: CASRRDRGSYEQYF; DNA: TGTGCCAGCAGACGAGACAGGGGCTCCTACGAGCAGTACTTC
size: -; D: -; J: TRBJ2-5; V: TRBV7-7; CDR3: CASSPGGPGGETQYF; DNA: TGTGCCAGCAGCCCAGGGGGTCCCGGAGGGGAGACCCAGTACTTC
size: once; D: TRBD1; J: TRBJ2-7; V: TRBV5-4; CDR3: CASSIPGQRYEQYF; DNA: TGTGCCAGCAGCATCCCGGGACAGCGCTACGAGCAGTACTTC
size: -; D: -; J: TRBJ2-2; V: TRBV28; CDR3: CASRRTVAGELFF; DNA: TGTGCCAGCAGAAGGACAGTAGCCGGGGAGCTGTTTTTT
size: once; D: TRBD1; J: TRBJ1-2; V: TRBV6-6; CDR3: CASRPSGTGYNYGYTF; DNA: TGTGCCAGCAGGCCCTCCGGGACAGGGTATAACTATGGCTACACCTTC
size: -; D: -; J: TRBJ2-7; V: TRBV2; CDR3: CASYTGGEVEQYF; DNA: TGTGCCAGCTATACGGGGGGCGAGGTCGAGCAGTACTTC
size: -; D: -; J: TRBJ1-5; V: TRBV27; CDR3: CASGLLHQPQHF; DNA: TGTGCCAGCGGACTTTTACACCAGCCCCAGCATTTT